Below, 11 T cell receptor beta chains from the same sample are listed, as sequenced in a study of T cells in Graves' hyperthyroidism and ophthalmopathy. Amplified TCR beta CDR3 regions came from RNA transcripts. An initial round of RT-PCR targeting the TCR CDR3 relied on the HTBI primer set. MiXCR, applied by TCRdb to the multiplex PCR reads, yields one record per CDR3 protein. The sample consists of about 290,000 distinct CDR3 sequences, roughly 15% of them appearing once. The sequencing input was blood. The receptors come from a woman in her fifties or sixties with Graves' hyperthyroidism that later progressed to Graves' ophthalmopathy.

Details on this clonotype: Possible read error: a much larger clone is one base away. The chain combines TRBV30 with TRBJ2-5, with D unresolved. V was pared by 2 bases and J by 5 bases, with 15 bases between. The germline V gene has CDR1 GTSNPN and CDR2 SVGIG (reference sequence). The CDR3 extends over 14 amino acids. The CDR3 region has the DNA TGTGCCTGGAGTCCAGATTCCTCACGGGAGACCCAGTACTTC. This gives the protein CAWSPDSSRETQYF.

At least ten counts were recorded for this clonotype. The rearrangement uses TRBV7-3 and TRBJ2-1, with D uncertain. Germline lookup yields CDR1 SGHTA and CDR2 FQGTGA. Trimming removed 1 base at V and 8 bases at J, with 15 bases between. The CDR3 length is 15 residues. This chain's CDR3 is CASSLRVRFSYEQFF. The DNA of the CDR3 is TGTGCCAGCAGCTTAAGGGTACGGTTTTCGTATGAGCAGTTCTTC.

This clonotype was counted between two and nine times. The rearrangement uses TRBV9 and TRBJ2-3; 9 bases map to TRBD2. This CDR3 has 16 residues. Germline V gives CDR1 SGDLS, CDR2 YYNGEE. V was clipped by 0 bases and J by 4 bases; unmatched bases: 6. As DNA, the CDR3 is TGTGCCAGCAGCGTAGGGGCTAGCGGGAACGCAGATACGCAGTATTTT. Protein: CASSVGASGNADTQYF. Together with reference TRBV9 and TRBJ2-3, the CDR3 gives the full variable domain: DSGVTQTPKHLITATGQRVTLRCSPRSGDLSVYWYQQSLDQGLQFLIQYYNGEERAKGNILERFSAQQFPDLHSELNLSSLELGDSALYFCASSVGASGNADTQYFGPGTRLTVL.

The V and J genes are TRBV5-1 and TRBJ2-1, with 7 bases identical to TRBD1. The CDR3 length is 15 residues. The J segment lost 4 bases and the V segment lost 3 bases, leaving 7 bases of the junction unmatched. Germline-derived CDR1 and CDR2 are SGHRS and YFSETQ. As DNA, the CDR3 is TGCGCCAGCAGCTCGCAGGGACAGATTTACAATGAGCAGTTCTTC. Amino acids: CASSSQGQIYNEQFF.

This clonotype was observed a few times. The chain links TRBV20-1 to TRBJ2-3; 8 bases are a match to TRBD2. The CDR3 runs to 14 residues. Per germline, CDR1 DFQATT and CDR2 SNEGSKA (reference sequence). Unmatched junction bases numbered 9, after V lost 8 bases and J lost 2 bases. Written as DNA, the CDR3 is TGCAGTTCGGGAGGGGGGACTAACACAGATACGCAGTATTTT. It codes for CSSGGGTNTDTQYF.

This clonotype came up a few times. The CDR3 nucleotides read TGTGCCAGTAGTCCAGGGGCAATCACCGGGGAGCTGTTTTTT. Residues: CASSPGAITGELFF. The chain joins TRBV19 to TRBJ2-2; a weak D match, TRBD1 (6 bases). This CDR3 has 14 residues. Germline CDR1 is LNHDA and CDR2 is SQIVND (reference sequence). V lost 5 bases and J 4 bases, leaving 11 bases between the germline ends.

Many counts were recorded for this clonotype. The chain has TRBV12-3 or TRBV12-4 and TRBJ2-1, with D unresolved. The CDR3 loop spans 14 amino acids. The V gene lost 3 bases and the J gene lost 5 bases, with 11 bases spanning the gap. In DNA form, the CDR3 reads TGTGCCAGCAGTTTTGGCGGTCGGAACAATGAGCAGTTCTTC. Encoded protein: CASSFGGRNNEQFF.

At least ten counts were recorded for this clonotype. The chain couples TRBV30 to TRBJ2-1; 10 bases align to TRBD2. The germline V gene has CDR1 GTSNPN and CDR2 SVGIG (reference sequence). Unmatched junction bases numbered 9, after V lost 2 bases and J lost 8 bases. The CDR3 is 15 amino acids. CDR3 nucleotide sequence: TGTGCCTGGAGTAGAGCGGGAGGGAGGTCTGATGAGCAGTTCTTC. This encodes CAWSRAGGRSDEQFF.

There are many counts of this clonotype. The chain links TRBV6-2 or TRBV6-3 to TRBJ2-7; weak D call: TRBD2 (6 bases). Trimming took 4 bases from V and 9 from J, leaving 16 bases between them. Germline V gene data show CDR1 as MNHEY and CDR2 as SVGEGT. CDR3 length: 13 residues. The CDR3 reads CASSSTRRGGQYF. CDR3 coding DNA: TGTGCCAGCAGTTCTACGCGAAGGGGAGGGCAGTACTTC.

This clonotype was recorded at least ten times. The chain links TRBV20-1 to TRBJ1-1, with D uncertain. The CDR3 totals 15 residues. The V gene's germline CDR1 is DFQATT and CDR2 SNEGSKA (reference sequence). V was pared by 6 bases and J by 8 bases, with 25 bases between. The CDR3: CSARHVDLRLLEAFF. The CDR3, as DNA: TGCAGTGCCCGACACGTCGACCTACGGCTTCTCGAAGCTTTCTTT.

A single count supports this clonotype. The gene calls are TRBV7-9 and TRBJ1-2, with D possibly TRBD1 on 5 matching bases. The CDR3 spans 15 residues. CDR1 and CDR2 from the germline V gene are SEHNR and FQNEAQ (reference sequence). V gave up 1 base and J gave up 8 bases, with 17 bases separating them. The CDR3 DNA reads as TGTGCCAGCAGCTTAGAAGGGGCCGGGCTTTTCGGCTACACCTTC. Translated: CASSLEGAGLFGYTF.